Presented here are 25 T cell receptor beta chains from one specimen sequenced in a study of PD-1 blockade in classical Hodgkin lymphoma. Each patient's relapse followed autologous stem cell transplantation, and brentuximab vedotin exposure varied. Clones were sequenced by immunoSEQ multiplex PCR, and TCRdb holds only the in-frame ones, with some missing. The table shows under 95,000 clones, with roughly 91% occurring only once. Here the sequenced sample was peripheral blood mononuclear cells (PBMCs), taken at baseline. These receptors originate from a human donor with classical Hodgkin lymphoma.

The chain is built from TRBV6-1 and TRBJ2-3; 11 nucleotides line up with TRBD2. Germline V gives CDR1 MNHNS, CDR2 SASEGT. Trimming removed 8 bases from V and 3 bases from J; junction bases left unmatched: 7. This CDR3 comprises 15 residues. Here the CDR3 DNA reads TGTGCCAGCCCCGGGGTAGCGGGAGGGACAGATACGCAGTATTTT. It translates to CASPGVAGGTDTQYF.

For the CDR3, the DNA is TGTGCCCTGGCTACCAGTTCGAACACCGGGGAGCTGTTTTTT. Translation: CALATSSNTGELFF. The rearrangement uses TRBV10-3 and TRBJ2-2; D is unclear. The CDR3 is 14 amino acids. Germline CDR1 ENHRY, CDR2 SYGVKD. Trimming took 11 bases from V and 0 from J, leaving 13 bases between them.

This sequence joins TRBV21-1 and TRBJ2-1; TRBD2, as called in the table, went unchecked against the DNA. TRBV21-1 counts as a pseudogene. The CDR3 loop spans 20 amino acids. Here the CDR3 DNA reads TGTGCCAGCAGCAAAGCGGCTAGCGGGAACTCCCCTCTTGGCTACAATGAGCAGTTCTTC. This gives the protein CASSKAASGNSPLGYNEQFF.

This clone has only a few counts. The J gene is TRBJ1-1, the V gene TRBV19; the D gene is possibly TRBD1 (5 bases). The CDR3 loop spans 16 amino acids. Germline CDR1 and CDR2: LNHDA and SQIVND (reference sequence). V dropped 3 bases and J dropped 3 bases, with 17 bases sitting between them. CDR3 residues: CASSMIRGQGHTEAFF. CDR3 DNA: TGTGCCAGTAGTATGATCCGTGGGCAGGGTCACACTGAAGCTTTCTTT.

The chain recombines TRBV28 with TRBJ2-1; 7 nucleotides match TRBD1. Trimming cost V 3 bases and J 2 bases; bases outside gene matches: 13. CDR1 and CDR2 from the germline V gene are MDHEN and SYDVKM. The CDR3 extends over 18 amino acids. The CDR3 loop is CASSFNPLEGATYNEQFF. For the CDR3, the DNA is TGTGCCAGCAGTTTCAACCCTCTAGAGGGGGCTACCTACAATGAGCAGTTCTTC.

For the CDR3, the DNA is TGTGCCAGCAGCGCGAGGGGTCCGAACACCGGGGAGCTGTTTTTT. It codes for CASSARGPNTGELFF. This sequence joins TRBV9 and TRBJ2-2; D assignment may be TRBD1 or TRBD2 (5 bases each). V lost 3 bases to trimming and J lost 0 bases, with 9 bases between them. This CDR3 has 15 residues. Germline values: CDR1 SGDLS, CDR2 YYNGEE.

The chain uses TRBV28 and TRBJ1-6; tentative D call: TRBD1 (5 bases). CDR3 length: 17 amino acids. The V gene's germline CDR1 is MDHEN and CDR2 SYDVKM. Trimming took 7 bases from V and 0 from J, leaving 16 bases between them. The CDR3 loop reads CASTQRGGNSYNSPLHF. In DNA, the CDR3 is TGTGCCAGCACCCAACGGGGGGGAAACTCCTATAATTCACCCCTCCACTTT.

This chain links TRBV10-3 with TRBJ2-3; possibly TRBD2 for D (6 bases). This CDR3 is built from 17 residues. Per germline, CDR1 ENHRY and CDR2 SYGVKD. Trimming cost V 0 bases and J 6 bases, with 19 bases left between them. The CDR3 DNA sequence: TGTGCCATCAGTGAGTCATATCATTGGGGAGGATGGGATACGCAGTATTTT. This encodes CAISESYHWGGWDTQYF.

The chain combines TRBV7-3 with TRBJ2-1, with D tentatively TRBD2 (6 bases). Germline V gives CDR1 SGHTA, CDR2 FQGTGA. The CDR3 spans 20 residues. Trimming stripped 0 bases from V and 0 bases from J, with 21 bases between. The CDR3 bases are TGTGCCAGCAGCTTAACTAGCGGCCGTCCCCTACTGAGCTCCTACAATGAGCAGTTCTTC. Its protein product is CASSLTSGRPLLSSYNEQFF.

The chain links TRBV7-2 to TRBJ1-2; possibly TRBD1 for D (5 bases). V dropped 3 bases and J dropped 7 bases, with 12 bases sitting between them. This CDR3 region has 13 residues. From germline, CDR1 is SGHTA and CDR2 FQGNSA. The CDR3 loop is CASSLFSGSGYTF. CDR3 DNA sequence: TGTGCCAGCAGCTTGTTCTCAGGGAGTGGCTACACCTTC.

This clone was recorded a few times. The V and J genes are TRBV7-8 and TRBJ2-3, with D unresolved. Per germline, CDR1 SGHVS and CDR2 FQNEAQ. This CDR3 contains 15 residues. The V gene lost 2 bases and the J gene lost 1 base, with 10 bases spanning the gap. CDR3 region: CASSLQEFGTDTQYF. CDR3 sequence (DNA): TGTGCCAGCAGCTTACAGGAGTTTGGCACAGATACGCAGTATTTT.

CDR3 DNA sequence: TGTGCCAGCAGCCAAGAACCCACAGGCTCCCGCTACACCTTC. It codes for CASSQEPTGSRYTF. The J gene is TRBJ1-2, the V gene TRBV14; D may be TRBD1 (5 bases). CDR3 length: 14 residues. With 0 bases removed from V and 9 bases from J, the gap between germline ends came to 14 bases. CDR1 is SGHDN and CDR2 is FVKESK in the germline V gene.

This clone has a handful of counts. J is TRBJ1-5 and V is TRBV2; 9 bases match TRBD1. Losses at the gene ends were 8 bases for V and 4 bases for J; bases not matched to a gene: 3. Germline CDR1 is SNHLY and CDR2 is FYNNEI. The CDR3 length is 13 residues. In DNA form, the CDR3 reads TGTGCCAGCCGGGACAGGGAGAATCAGCCCCAGCATTTT. Translation: CASRDRENQPQHF.

The J gene is TRBJ1-2, the V gene TRBV30, with TRBD1 matching 7 bases. The CDR3 consists of 15 residues. In germline, CDR1 is GTSNPN, CDR2 SVGIG (reference sequence). V lost 2 bases, J lost 3 bases, and 9 bases stayed unmatched. CDR3 sequence (DNA): TGTGCCTGGAGTCCACCAGACAGGGTCGACTATGGCTACACCTTC. Translated, it gives CAWSPPDRVDYGYTF. The full variable domain, its missing parts supplied by reference TRBV30 and TRBJ1-2, is SQTIHQWPATLVQPVGSPLSLECTVEGTSNPNLYWYRQAAGRGLQLLFYSVGIGQISSEVPQNLSASRPQDRQFILSSKKLLLSDSGFYLCAWSPPDRVDYGYTFGSGTRLTVV.

The chain employs TRBV4-2 and TRBJ2-1, with a possible D match to TRBD1 (6 bases). This CDR3 comprises 14 residues. V was trimmed by 1 base and J by 4 bases, leaving 8 bases between them. CDR1 is LGHNA and CDR2 is YNFKEQ in the germline V gene. The CDR3 nucleotides read TGTGCCAGCAGCCAAGCAGGGGCTTACAATGAGCAGTTCTTC. Encoded protein: CASSQAGAYNEQFF.

The CDR3 region is CASSEGQLAKNIQYF. CDR3 in DNA: TGTGCCAGCAGTGAAGGACAGCTAGCCAAAAACATTCAGTACTTC. The chain recombines TRBV2 with TRBJ2-4, with D tentatively TRBD1 (5 bases). Per germline, CDR1 SNHLY and CDR2 FYNNEI. Trimming took off 1 base at V and 0 bases at J, with 7 bases between the two ends. The length of the CDR3 is 15 residues.

J is TRBJ1-2 and V is TRBV18, with D hard to call. Germline CDR1 KGHSH, CDR2 LQKENI. Trimming stripped 1 base from V and 2 bases from J, with 8 bases between. The CDR3 is 14 residues long. The CDR3 spells CASSPQNSNYGYTF. The DNA of the CDR3 is TGTGCCAGCTCACCACAGAATAGCAACTATGGCTACACCTTC.

The rearrangement joins TRBV5-1 to TRBJ2-1; D is perhaps TRBD2 (5 bases). The CDR3 is 15 residues long. The V end lost 1 base, the J end lost 4 bases, and 12 bases lay between the germline ends. From germline, CDR1 is SGHRS and CDR2 YFSETQ. The DNA of the CDR3 is TGCGCCAGCAGCTTGTCAGAGGACTTTTACAATGAGCAGTTCTTC. Amino acids: CASSLSEDFYNEQFF. Drawing the rest from reference TRBV5-1 and TRBJ2-1, the complete variable domain is KAGVTQTPRYLIKTRGQQVTLSCSPISGHRSVSWYQQTPGQGLQFLFEYFSETQRNKGNFPGRFSGRQFSNSRSEMNVSTLELGDSALYLCASSLSEDFYNEQFFGPGTRLTVL.

The rearrangement links TRBV19 to TRBJ1-1; weak D call: TRBD1 (6 bases). Trimming removed 5 bases from V and 2 bases from J, with 15 bases in between. The CDR3 runs 15 residues. CDR1 and CDR2 (germline): LNHDA, SQIVND (reference sequence). CDR3 nucleotides: TGTGCCAGTAGTCCGGCGACAGGAGCTAACACTGAAGCTTTCTTT. Protein sequence: CASSPATGANTEAFF.

The CDR3 DNA reads TGTGCCAGCAGCGTGACAGGGGCCCGGTTGAACACCGGGGAGCTGTTTTTT. Translation: CASSVTGARLNTGELFF. The V call is TRBV11-2, the J call TRBJ2-2; TRBD1 matches 8 bases. The CDR3 has 17 residues. CDR1 and CDR2 from the germline V gene are SGHAT and FQNNGV. V was clipped by 5 bases and J by 1 base; unmatched bases: 9.

The CDR3 DNA follows: TGTGCCAGCAGCTTGACACGCACAGATACGCAGTATTTT. Translating gives CASSLTRTDTQYF. The chain recombines TRBV5-4 with TRBJ2-3, with no clear D. CDR1 and CDR2 (germline): SGHNT, YYREEE (reference sequence). CDR3 length equals 13 residues. Trimming took off 1 base at V and 1 base at J, with 4 bases between the two ends.

The chain has TRBV7-2 and TRBJ2-5; possibly TRBD1 or TRBD2 for D (5 bases each). The J call may be in error: the DNA end matches TRBJ2-7 better. This CDR3 contains 15 residues. Per germline, CDR1 SGHTA and CDR2 FQGNSA. The CDR3 spells CASSSSGAASYEQYF. As DNA, the CDR3 is TGTGCCAGCAGCTCCTCCGGGGCGGCTTCTTACGAGCAGTACTTC.

This rearrangement joins TRBV19 to TRBJ2-3; a weak D match, TRBD2 (6 bases). V was pared by 3 bases and J by 0 bases, with 16 bases between. Germline V CDR1 and CDR2: LNHDA, SQIVND (reference sequence). The CDR3 loop spans 17 amino acids. The CDR3 loop is CASSIPGGLSSTDTQYF. CDR3 nucleotides: TGTGCCAGTAGTATCCCCGGGGGACTTTCGAGCACAGATACGCAGTATTTT.

This clone showed up just once. J is TRBJ2-1 and V is TRBV21-1. TRBV21-1 is classified as a pseudogene. This CDR3 region has 16 residues. CDR3 DNA: TGTGCCAGCAGCAAAGATAGGCTTGCTCCGGAAGATGAGCAGTTCTTC. It encodes CASSKDRLAPEDEQFF.

V usage is TRBV6-5 and J usage is TRBJ1-2; 7 bases fit TRBD1. V lost 8 bases, J lost 4 bases, and 7 bases stayed unmatched. Germline V lookup: CDR1 MNHEY, CDR2 SVGAGI. The CDR3 length is 13 residues. The CDR3 loop reads CASSPRTGYGYTF. The CDR3 DNA reads as TGTGCCAGCTCTCCTAGGACAGGCTATGGCTACACCTTC.